The following is a T cell receptor (beta chain) sequence with its context. What it binds is not known. Germline trimming cut 5 bases from V and 5 bases from J; bases unmatched to any gene: 8. The CDR3 sequence is 15 residues long. The germline V gene encodes CDR1 SEHNR and CDR2 FQNEAQ (reference sequence). The data derive from a study of STAT5B mutations in CD4+ large granular lymphocyte leukemia. Study-wide results and caveats: Main leukemic clonotypes were patient-specific, but roughly 25% appeared at low frequency elsewhere. TRBV06-family usage was enriched in top patient clones (8/27) versus controls (2/35).

Profiled with immunoSEQ multiplex PCR; TCRdb holds only in-frame clones, not every one. The sample gives around 21,000 clones, around 75% of which show up once; less than 4.5% is in the top ten. Sequencing used CD4+ T cells from blood buffy coats. The gene calls are TRBV7-9 and TRBJ2-5, with 10 positions matching TRBD1. This sequence originates from a human donor in good health. The CDR3: CASSGTGVTGETQYF. CDR3 DNA sequence: TGTGCCAGCAGCGGGACAGGGGTTACCGGGGAGACCCAGTACTTC.